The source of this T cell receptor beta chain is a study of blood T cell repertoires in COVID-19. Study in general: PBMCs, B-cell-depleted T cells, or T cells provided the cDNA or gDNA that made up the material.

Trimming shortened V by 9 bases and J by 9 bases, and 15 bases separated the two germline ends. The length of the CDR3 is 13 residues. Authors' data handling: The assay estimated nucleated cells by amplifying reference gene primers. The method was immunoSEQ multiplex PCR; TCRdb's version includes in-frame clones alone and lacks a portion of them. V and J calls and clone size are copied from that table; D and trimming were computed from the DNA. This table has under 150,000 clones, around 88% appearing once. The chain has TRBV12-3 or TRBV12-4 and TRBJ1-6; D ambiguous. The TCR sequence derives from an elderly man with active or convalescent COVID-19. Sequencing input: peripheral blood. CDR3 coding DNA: TGTGCCAGTCAGCGGATGGTTACTTCACCCCTCCACTTT. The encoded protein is CASQRMVTSPLHF.